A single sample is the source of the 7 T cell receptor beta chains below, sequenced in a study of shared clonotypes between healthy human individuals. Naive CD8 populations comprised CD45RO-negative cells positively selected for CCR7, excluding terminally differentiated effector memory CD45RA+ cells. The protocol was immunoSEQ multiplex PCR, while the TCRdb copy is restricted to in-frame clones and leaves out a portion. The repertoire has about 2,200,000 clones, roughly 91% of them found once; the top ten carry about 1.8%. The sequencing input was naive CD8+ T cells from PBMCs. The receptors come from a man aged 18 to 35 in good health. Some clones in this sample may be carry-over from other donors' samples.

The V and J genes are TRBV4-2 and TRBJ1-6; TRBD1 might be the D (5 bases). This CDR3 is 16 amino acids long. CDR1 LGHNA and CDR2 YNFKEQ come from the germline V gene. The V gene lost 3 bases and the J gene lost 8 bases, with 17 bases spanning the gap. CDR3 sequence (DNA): TGTGCCAGCAGCCACGAACCGGGACTTTTGGATTCACCCCTCCACTTT. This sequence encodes CASSHEPGLLDSPLHF.

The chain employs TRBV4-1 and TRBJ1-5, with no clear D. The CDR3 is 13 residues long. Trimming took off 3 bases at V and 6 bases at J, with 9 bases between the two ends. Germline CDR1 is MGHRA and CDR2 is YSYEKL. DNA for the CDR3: TGCGCCAGCAGCCAGATAGGGTTTCAGCCCCAGCATTTT. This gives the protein CASSQIGFQPQHF.

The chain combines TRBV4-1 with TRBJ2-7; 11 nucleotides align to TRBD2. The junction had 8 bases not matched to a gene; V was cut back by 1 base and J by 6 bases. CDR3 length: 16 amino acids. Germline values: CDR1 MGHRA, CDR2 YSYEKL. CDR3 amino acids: CASSQVRLAGGGEQYF. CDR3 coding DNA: TGCGCCAGCAGCCAAGTTCGGCTAGCGGGAGGTGGCGAGCAGTACTTC.

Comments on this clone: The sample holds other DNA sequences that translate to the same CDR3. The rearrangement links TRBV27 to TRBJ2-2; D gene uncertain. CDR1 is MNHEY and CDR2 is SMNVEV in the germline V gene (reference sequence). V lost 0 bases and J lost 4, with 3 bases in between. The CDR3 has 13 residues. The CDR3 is CASSLSSTGELFF. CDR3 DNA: TGTGCCAGCAGTTTATCAAGCACCGGGGAGCTGTTTTTT.

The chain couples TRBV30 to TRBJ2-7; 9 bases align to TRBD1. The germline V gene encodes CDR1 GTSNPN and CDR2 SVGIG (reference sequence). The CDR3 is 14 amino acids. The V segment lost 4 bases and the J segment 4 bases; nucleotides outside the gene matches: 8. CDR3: CAWTDRGAGYEQYF. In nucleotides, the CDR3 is TGTGCCTGGACCGACAGGGGGGCCGGTTACGAGCAGTACTTC.

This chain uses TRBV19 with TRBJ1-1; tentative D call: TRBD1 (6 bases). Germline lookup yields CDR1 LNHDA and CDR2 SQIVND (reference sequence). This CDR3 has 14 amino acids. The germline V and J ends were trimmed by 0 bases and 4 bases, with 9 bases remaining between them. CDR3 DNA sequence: TGTGCCAGTAGTATAGAGCACAGGGCCACTGAAGCTTTCTTT. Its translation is CASSIEHRATEAFF.

DNA of the CDR3: TGCGCCAGCAGCCCCCTAGCGGGGGCCTACGAGCAGTACTTC. The encoded protein is CASSPLAGAYEQYF. This chain connects TRBV4-1 to TRBJ2-7; 10 nucleotides match TRBD2. This CDR3 has 14 residues. The V and J ends lost 4 bases and 2 bases, in that order; junction bases with no gene match: 2. Germline CDR1 MGHRA, CDR2 YSYEKL.